The 9 T cell receptor beta chains listed next were all sequenced from one sample in a study of CD8+ T cells in alopecia areata. Extracted RNA was reverse transcribed, and the resulting cDNA served as sequencing template. Here immunoSEQ multiplex PCR was the method, and the copy in TCRdb shows in-frame clones only, minus some. The table shows 100,000 or so clones, with 60% occurring only once. Treatment described: oral pan-JAK inhibitor, 5-10 mg twice daily. The sample here was CD8+ T cells sorted from blood, taken between weeks 55 and 65, from a patient treated with tofacitinib. Receptors originate from a human donor with alopecia areata.

This clone was counted only a few times. This chain connects TRBV7-9 to TRBJ1-3; TRBD1 is a possible D gene (6 bases). CDR1 SEHNR and CDR2 FQNEAQ come from the germline V gene (reference sequence). CDR3 size: 16 residues. The V and J ends lost 2 bases and 2 bases respectively, with 13 bases between them. Written as DNA, the CDR3 is TGTGCCAGCAGCTTACTAACAGGGCCAACTGGAAACACCATATATTTT. The encoded protein is CASSLLTGPTGNTIYF.

This chain uses TRBV7-9 with TRBJ2-1, with D perhaps given as TRBD1 or TRBD2 (5 bases each). Trimming took off 1 base at V and 16 bases at J, with 14 bases between the two ends. The CDR3 runs 12 residues. Germline loops: CDR1 SEHNR, CDR2 FQNEAQ (reference sequence). The CDR3 is CASSLGGASNFF. CDR3 coding DNA: TGTGCCAGCAGCTTAGGAGGGGCGTCTAATTTCTTC.

V is TRBV7-9 and J is TRBJ1-1; D remains ambiguous. The germline V and J ends were trimmed by 4 bases and 6 bases, with 18 bases remaining between them. Germline V CDR1 and CDR2: SEHNR, FQNEAQ (reference sequence). The CDR3 loop spans 15 amino acids. Here the CDR3 reads CASSSAKVQVPEAFF. CDR3 nucleotide sequence: TGTGCCAGCAGCTCAGCTAAAGTCCAGGTTCCTGAAGCTTTCTTT. The variable domain in full, completed from reference TRBV7-9 and TRBJ1-1, reads DTGVSQNPRHKITKRGQNVTFRCDPISEHNRLYWYRQTLGQGPEFLTYFQNEAQLEKSRLLSDRFSAERPKGSFSTLEIQRTEQGDSAMYLCASSSAKVQVPEAFFGQGTRLTVV.

The V gene is TRBV2, the J gene TRBJ1-2; D call uncertain. Trimming left V 1 base short and J 5 bases short, with 11 bases between. The germline gives CDR1 SNHLY, CDR2 FYNNEI. The CDR3 totals 14 residues. The CDR3, as DNA: TGTGCCAGCAGTGAAGTCAGGAACCCGTATGGCTACACCTTC. Residues: CASSEVRNPYGYTF. The entire variable domain, with the rest obtained from reference TRBV2 and TRBJ1-2, is as follows: EPEVTQTPSHQVTQMGQEVILRCVPISNHLYFYWYRQILGQKVEFLVSFYNNEISEKSEIFDDQFSVERPDGSNFTLKIRSTKLEDSAMYFCASSEVRNPYGYTFGSGTRLTVV.

The genes are TRBV19 and TRBJ1-5; D is perhaps TRBD1 (5 bases). This CDR3 has 15 amino acids. CDR1 is LNHDA, CDR2 SQIVND, per germline (reference sequence). Between the trimmed V and J ends, which lost 2 bases and 2 bases, there was a span of 10 bases. The CDR3 is CASSIWGSGNQPQHF. CDR3 nucleotides: TGTGCCAGTAGTATATGGGGGAGCGGCAATCAGCCCCAGCATTTT.

This chain connects TRBV5-6 to TRBJ1-5; D is unresolved. Germline V gives CDR1 SGHDT, CDR2 YYEEEE. The CDR3 is 12 residues long. The germline V and J ends were trimmed by 3 bases and 2 bases, with 3 bases remaining between them. CDR3 sequence: CASSSGNQPQHF. The CDR3 nucleotides read TGTGCCAGCAGCTCCGGCAATCAGCCCCAGCATTTT.

V usage is TRBV9 and J usage is TRBJ2-1; TRBD1 matches at 9 bases. The trim removed 7 bases at V and 9 bases at J, leaving 11 bases unmatched. This CDR3 spans 14 amino acids. Germline V gene data show CDR1 as SGDLS and CDR2 as YYNGEE. The CDR3 DNA reads TGTGCCAGCGACCAACCGGGACAGGGTATTGAGCAGTTCTTC. This sequence encodes CASDQPGQGIEQFF.

This sequence joins TRBV15 and TRBJ2-3; D possibly matches TRBD1 or TRBD2 (7 bases each). From germline, CDR1 is LNHNV and CDR2 YYDKDF (reference sequence). This CDR3 has 16 amino acids. V was pared by 1 base and J by 1 base, with 12 bases between. Here the CDR3 reads CATSRGEGAGTDTQYF. The DNA for the CDR3 is TGTGCCACCAGCAGAGGGGAGGGGGCCGGCACAGATACGCAGTATTTT.

This clone has just a few counts. The V call is TRBV5-4, the J call TRBJ2-7; the D gene is possibly TRBD1 (6 bases). Trimming pared 0 bases from V and 0 bases from J, leaving 7 bases between. This CDR3 contains 14 residues. From germline, CDR1 is SGHNT and CDR2 YYREEE (reference sequence). The CDR3 reads CASSLVDSSYEQYF. CDR3 bases: TGTGCCAGCAGCTTGGTGGACAGCTCCTACGAGCAGTACTTC.